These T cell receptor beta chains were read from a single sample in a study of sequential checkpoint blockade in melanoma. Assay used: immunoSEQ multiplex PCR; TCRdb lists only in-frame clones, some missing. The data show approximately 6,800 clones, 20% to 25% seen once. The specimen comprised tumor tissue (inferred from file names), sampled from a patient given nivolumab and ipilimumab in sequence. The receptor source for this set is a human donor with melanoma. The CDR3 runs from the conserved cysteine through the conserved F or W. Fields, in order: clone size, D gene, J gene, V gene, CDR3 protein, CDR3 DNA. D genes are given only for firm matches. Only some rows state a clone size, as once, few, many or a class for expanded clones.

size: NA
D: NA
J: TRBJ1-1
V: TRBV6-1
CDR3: CASSEVMATEAFF
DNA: TGTGCCAGCAGTGAAGTGATGGCAACTGAAGCTTTCTTT

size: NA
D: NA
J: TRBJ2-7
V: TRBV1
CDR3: CASSQGTSSYEQYF
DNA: TGCGCCAGCAGCCAGGGGACGAGCTCCTACGAGCAGTACTTC

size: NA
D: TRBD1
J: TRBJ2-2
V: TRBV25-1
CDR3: CASRPQGASGELFF
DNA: TGTGCCAGCAGGCCCCAGGGGGCGTCCGGGGAGCTGTTTTTT

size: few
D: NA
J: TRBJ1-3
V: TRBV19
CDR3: CASSIIPGPASGNTIYF
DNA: TGTGCCAGTAGTATCATCCCAGGGCCAGCCTCTGGAAACACCATATATTTT

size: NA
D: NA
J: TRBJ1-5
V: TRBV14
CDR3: CASSQSWNQPQHF
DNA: TGTGCCAGCAGCCAGAGTTGGAATCAGCCCCAGCATTTT

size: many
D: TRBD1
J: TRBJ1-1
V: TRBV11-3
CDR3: CASRRRGMNTEAFF
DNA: TGTGCCAGCAGACGCAGGGGGATGAACACTGAAGCTTTCTTT

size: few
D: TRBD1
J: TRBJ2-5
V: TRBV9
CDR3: CASSIRGQGNLETQYF
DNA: TGTGCCAGCAGCATTAGGGGGCAGGGGAATCTAGAGACCCAGTACTTC

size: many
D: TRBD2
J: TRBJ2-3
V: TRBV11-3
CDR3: CASSPSLRGGADTQYF
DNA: TGTGCCAGCAGCCCATCTTTGCGGGGGGGCGCAGATACGCAGTATTTT

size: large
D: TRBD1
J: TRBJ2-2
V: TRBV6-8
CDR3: CASSYWDRANTGELFF
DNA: TGTGCCAGCAGTTACTGGGACAGGGCGAACACCGGGGAGCTGTTTTTT

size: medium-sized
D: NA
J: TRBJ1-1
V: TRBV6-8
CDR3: CASRQGFGTEAFF
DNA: TGTGCCAGCCGCCAGGGATTTGGTACTGAAGCTTTCTTT

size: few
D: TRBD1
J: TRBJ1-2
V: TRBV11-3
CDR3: CASSLTPTQGASGYTF
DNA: TGTGCCAGCAGCTTGACCCCCACACAGGGGGCCTCTGGCTACACCTTC

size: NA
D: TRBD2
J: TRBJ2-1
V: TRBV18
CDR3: CASAETSGGENEQFF
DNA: TGTGCCAGCGCGGAGACTAGCGGGGGGGAGAATGAGCAGTTCTTC

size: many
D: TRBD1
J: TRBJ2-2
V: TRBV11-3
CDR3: CASSLGQTGTGELFF
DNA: TGTGCCAGCAGCCTGGGACAGACGGGCACCGGGGAGCTGTTTTTT

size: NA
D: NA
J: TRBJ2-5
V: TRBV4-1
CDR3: CASSELGGADQETQYF
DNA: TGCGCCAGCAGCGAATTGGGCGGGGCCGACCAAGAGACCCAGTACTTC

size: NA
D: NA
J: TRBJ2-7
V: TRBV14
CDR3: CASSKGARTYEQYF
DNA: TGTGCCAGCAGTAAAGGGGCGCGCACCTACGAGCAGTACTTC

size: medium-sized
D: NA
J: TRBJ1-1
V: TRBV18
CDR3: CASSPGYTNTEAFF
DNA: TGTGCCAGCTCACCTGGGTATACGAACACTGAAGCTTTCTTT

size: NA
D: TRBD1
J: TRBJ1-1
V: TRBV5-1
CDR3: CASSLVGSRGGTEAFF
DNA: TGCGCCAGCAGCTTGGTGGGAAGCAGGGGGGGCACTGAAGCTTTCTTT

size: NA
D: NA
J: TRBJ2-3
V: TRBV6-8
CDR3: CASSYSREGTTDTQYF
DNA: TGTGCCAGCAGTTACTCTCGTGAGGGCACCACAGATACGCAGTATTTT

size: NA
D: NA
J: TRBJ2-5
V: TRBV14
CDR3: CASSQNSQETQYF
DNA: TGTGCCAGCAGCCAAAACAGCCAAGAGACCCAGTACTTC